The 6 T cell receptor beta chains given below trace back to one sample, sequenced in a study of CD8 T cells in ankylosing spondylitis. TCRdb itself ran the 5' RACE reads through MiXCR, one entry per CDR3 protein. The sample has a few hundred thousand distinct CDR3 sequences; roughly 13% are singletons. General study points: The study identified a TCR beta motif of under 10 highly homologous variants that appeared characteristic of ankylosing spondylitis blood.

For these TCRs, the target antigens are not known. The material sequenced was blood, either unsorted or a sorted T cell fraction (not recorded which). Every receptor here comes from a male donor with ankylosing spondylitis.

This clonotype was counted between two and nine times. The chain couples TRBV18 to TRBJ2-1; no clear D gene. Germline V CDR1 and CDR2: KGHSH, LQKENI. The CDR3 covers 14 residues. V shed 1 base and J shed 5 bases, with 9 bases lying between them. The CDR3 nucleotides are TGTGCCAGCTCACCACGATACACCGACAATGAGCAGTTCTTC. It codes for CASSPRYTDNEQFF.

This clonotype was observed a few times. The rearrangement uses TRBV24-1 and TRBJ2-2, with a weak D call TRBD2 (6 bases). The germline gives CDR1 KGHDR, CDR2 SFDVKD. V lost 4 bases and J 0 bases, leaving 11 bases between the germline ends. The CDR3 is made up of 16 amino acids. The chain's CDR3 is CATSDTGSANTGELFF. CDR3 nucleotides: TGTGCCACCAGTGACACCGGGAGCGCGAACACCGGGGAGCTGTTTTTT.

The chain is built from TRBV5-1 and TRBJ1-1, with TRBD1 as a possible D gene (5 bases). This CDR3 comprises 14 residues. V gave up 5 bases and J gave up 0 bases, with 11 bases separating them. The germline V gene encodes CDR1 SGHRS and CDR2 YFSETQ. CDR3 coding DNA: TGCGCCAGCAGTCAGGGCCCCGTGAACACTGAAGCTTTCTTT. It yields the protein CASSQGPVNTEAFF.

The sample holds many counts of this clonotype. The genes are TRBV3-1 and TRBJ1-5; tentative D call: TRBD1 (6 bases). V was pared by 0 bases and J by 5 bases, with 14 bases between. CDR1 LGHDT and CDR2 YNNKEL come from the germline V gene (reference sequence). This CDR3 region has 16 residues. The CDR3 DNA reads TGTGCCAGCAGCCAAGATTTCGGGGGGCGGGATCAGCCCCAGCATTTT. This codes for CASSQDFGGRDQPQHF.

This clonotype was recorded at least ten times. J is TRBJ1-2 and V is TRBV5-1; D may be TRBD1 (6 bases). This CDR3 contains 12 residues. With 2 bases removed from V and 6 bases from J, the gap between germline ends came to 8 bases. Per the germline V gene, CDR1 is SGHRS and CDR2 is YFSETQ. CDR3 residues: CASSFGGDGYTF. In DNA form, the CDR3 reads TGCGCCAGCAGCTTCGGGGGCGATGGCTACACCTTC.

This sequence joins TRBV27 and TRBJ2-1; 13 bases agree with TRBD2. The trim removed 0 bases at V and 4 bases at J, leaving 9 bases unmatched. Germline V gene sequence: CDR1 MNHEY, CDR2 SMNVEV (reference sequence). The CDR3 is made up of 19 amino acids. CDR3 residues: CASSLSVTSGRVMYNEQFF. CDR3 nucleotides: TGTGCCAGCAGTTTATCGGTTACTAGCGGGAGGGTAATGTACAATGAGCAGTTCTTC.